Listed below are T cell receptor beta chains from one sample, sequenced in a study of blood T cell repertoires in COVID-19. Profiling relied on immunoSEQ multiplex PCR, and the TCRdb table lists in-frame clones only, not all of them. Among about 270,000 clones listed, around 85% were seen once. What was sequenced was peripheral blood. These TCRs come from a woman aged 45 to 65 with active or convalescent COVID-19. Both conserved end residues are part of each CDR3. Each record gives: CDR3 length, J gene, V gene, clone size, D gene, CDR3 DNA, CDR3 protein. D genes are given only for firm matches. Size is stated for part of the rows, as once, few or many counts, or as a class when the clone is expanded.

15	TRBJ1-1	TRBV9	-	TRBD1	TGTGCCAGCAGCGTTTGGGACAGGGGGCGAACTGAAGCTTTCTTT	CASSVWDRGRTEAFF
13	TRBJ2-3	TRBV24-1	once	-	TGTGCCACCAGTGATGTGCGGGCAGATACGCAGTATTTT	CATSDVRADTQYF
12	TRBJ1-2	TRBV2	-	-	TGTGCCAGCAGTGCAGGCGCGTACGGCTACACCTTC	CASSAGAYGYTF
17	TRBJ2-4	TRBV20-1	-	TRBD2	TGCAGTGCCAGTCCGGGACTAGCGGGAGCCGCGTTACACATTCAGTACTTC	CSASPGLAGAALHIQYF
17	TRBJ2-7	TRBV21-1	few	-	TGTGCCAGCAGCAAAGTTTCTGGCGGGAGGCCAGACTACGAGCAGTACTTC	CASSKVSGGRPDYEQYF
17	TRBJ1-2	TRBV5-6	-	-	TGTGCCAGCAGCTTGGCAGGGACACGGGGCACATCCTATGGCTACACCTTC	CASSLAGTRGTSYGYTF
14	TRBJ2-1	TRBV6-4	-	-	TGTGCCAGCAGGGATGGGCTAAATAACAATGAGCAGTTCTTC	CASRDGLNNNEQFF
16	TRBJ2-5	TRBV5-6	-	TRBD2	TGTGCCAGCAGCTTGGTGGGGACTAGAAACCAAGAGACCCAGTACTTC	CASSLVGTRNQETQYF
17	TRBJ1-6	TRBV4-1	-	-	TGCGCCAGCAGCCCTACCCCGCCGACAGATTATAATTCACCCCTCCACTTT	CASSPTPPTDYNSPLHF
17	TRBJ1-3	TRBV28	-	TRBD1	TGTGCCAGCAGTTTACTCCGGACAGGCCTCTCCGTCGTCACCATATATTTT	CASSLLRTGLSVVTIYF
15	TRBJ2-2	TRBV5-1	-	TRBD2	TGCGCCAGCAGCTCCGGGACTAGCCCCCCGGGGGAGCTGTTTTTT	CASSSGTSPPGELFF
16	TRBJ2-1	TRBV27	-	TRBD2	TGTGCCAGCAGTTTCCTAGGACTAGCGGGAGAAAATGAGCAGTTCTTC	CASSFLGLAGENEQFF
16	TRBJ2-3	TRBV7-9	-	TRBD2	TGTGCCAGCAGCTTCACCCGGACTAGGTCGCCAGATACGCAGTATTTT	CASSFTRTRSPDTQYF
13	TRBJ1-4	TRBV29-1	-	-	TGCAGCGTGGCCGGGATCCGGCAGGAAAAACTGTTTTTT	CSVAGIRQEKLFF
20	TRBJ2-1	TRBV5-5	-	TRBD2	TGTGCCAGCAGCCCCGGGCCGGGGAGTAGCGGGAGGCCCACCTACAATGAGCAGTTCTTC	CASSPGPGSSGRPTYNEQFF
17	TRBJ1-1	TRBV6-7	-	TRBD1	TGTGCCAGCTTGCAAAGGGACAGTTCCTTTGAGGGCACTGAAGCTTTCTTT	CASLQRDSSFEGTEAFF
15	TRBJ1-5	TRBV18	-	-	TGTGCCAGCTCTCCCTCCGGGGGGAGCAATCAGCCCCAGCATTTT	CASSPSGGSNQPQHF
14	TRBJ1-4	TRBV15	once	TRBD1	TGTGCCACCACTGGGGACAGACGCTATGAAAAACTGTTTTTT	CATTGDRRYEKLFF
14	TRBJ1-5	TRBV7-2	few	-	TGTGCCAGCAGCTTTCCTAGCGCGGGGTCCACACAGCATTTT	CASSFPSAGSTQHF
17	TRBJ1-3	TRBV4-2	-	TRBD1	TGTGCCAGCAGCCAAGAGGCTCGGGACAGCTCTGGAAACACCATATATTTT	CASSQEARDSSGNTIYF
12	TRBJ1-5	TRBV12-3/TRBV12-4	-	-	TGTGCCAGCACCTATAGCAATCAGCCCCAGCATTTT	CASTYSNQPQHF
17	TRBJ1-1	TRBV7-9	-	-	TGTGCCAGCAGCTTAGCCCAGGGTGGGCTAAAGGACACTGAAGCTTTCTTT	CASSLAQGGLKDTEAFF
15	TRBJ2-1	TRBV7-7	once	-	TGTGCCAGCAGCTTAGTTACTGGGCCACAAGTTGAGCAGTTCTTC	CASSLVTGPQVEQFF
18	TRBJ2-5	TRBV11-2	-	TRBD1	TGTGCCAGCAGCCCTCTGGTGGGTTTACGGACAGGGGCAGAGACCCAGTACTTC	CASSPLVGLRTGAETQYF
14	TRBJ1-2	TRBV28	-	-	TGTGCCAGCCTCCCTGGGGCGCGTCACTATGGCTACACCTTC	CASLPGARHYGYTF
16	TRBJ2-1	TRBV5-1	-	TRBD2	TGCGCCAGCAGCTTGGGGCTAGCGGGAGGGAGGGATGAGCAGTTCTTC	CASSLGLAGGRDEQFF
14	TRBJ2-2	TRBV5-1	-	-	TGCGCCAGCAGCCATGCTATGAACACCGGGGAGCTGTTTTTT	CASSHAMNTGELFF
14	TRBJ1-6	TRBV5-8	-	-	TGTGCCAGCAGCTTGGTACAGGTAGTCTCACCCCTCCACTTT	CASSLVQVVSPLHF
13	TRBJ1-2	TRBV9	-	-	TGTGCCAGCAGCCCCACAGGATTCTATGGCTACACCTTC	CASSPTGFYGYTF
15	TRBJ2-3	TRBV27	-	-	TGTGCCAGCAGTTTTAGGGGGGGCGTGACAGATACGCAGTATTTT	CASSFRGGVTDTQYF
14	TRBJ2-7	TRBV15	-	-	TGTGCCACCAGCAGAGCGGGAAGCTCCTACGAGCAGTACTTC	CATSRAGSSYEQYF
15	TRBJ2-3	TRBV7-9	-	-	TGTGCCAGCAGCTCAGGCGGGTGGGGTAGGGATACGCAGTATTTT	CASSSGGWGRDTQYF
13	TRBJ2-1	TRBV6-5	once	-	TGTGCCAGCAGTTACGAGGAGGACGGGGAGCAGTTCTTC	CASSYEEDGEQFF
16	TRBJ2-7	TRBV7-8	-	TRBD1	TGTGCCAGCAGCAAAGTTAACCGGGACAGGGGGTACGAGCAGTACTTC	CASSKVNRDRGYEQYF
14	TRBJ1-1	TRBV11-2	-	-	TGTGCCAGCAGCTTAGATCAGGGTCCACCTGAAGCTTTCTTT	CASSLDQGPPEAFF
16	TRBJ2-1	TRBV27	-	TRBD2	TGTGCCAGCAGGCCCGTGACTAGCGGGAGTTTAAGTGAGCAGTTCTTC	CASRPVTSGSLSEQFF
14	TRBJ2-7	TRBV5-6	-	-	TGTGCCAGCAGCTTGACCAGCGGGCCCTACGAGCAGTACTTC	CASSLTSGPYEQYF
16	TRBJ2-1	TRBV4-1	-	TRBD2	TGCGCCAGCAGCCCCTCTCTAGCGGGAACGTACGATGAGCAGTTCTTC	CASSPSLAGTYDEQFF
14	TRBJ1-2	TRBV15	-	-	TGTGCCACCAGCATAGACGAGACAGACTATGGCTACACCTTC	CATSIDETDYGYTF
14	TRBJ1-2	TRBV7-7	-	TRBD1	TGTGCTAGCAGCTCGGACAGGGTGGGCTATGGCTACACCTTC	CASSSDRVGYGYTF
13	TRBJ1-5	TRBV6-1	-	-	TGTGCCAGCAGTGAGTCGGGCAATCAGCCCCAGCATTTT	CASSESGNQPQHF
17	TRBJ2-7	TRBV5-4	-	-	TGTGCCAGCAGCTCGGGTCTGGGAGGAGGGCCCCCCTACGAGCAGTACTTC	CASSSGLGGGPPYEQYF
15	TRBJ2-2	TRBV5-4	-	-	TGTGCCAGCAGCTTGGAGGGGTCGAACACCGGGGAGCTGTTTTTT	CASSLEGSNTGELFF
15	TRBJ2-7	TRBV10-3	once	-	TGTGCCATCAGTGAGTCGATCTTTACTCCCTACGAGCAGTACTTC	CAISESIFTPYEQYF
14	TRBJ2-1	TRBV11-2	-	TRBD1	TGTGCCAGCAGCTTGGACAGGGGCCACAATGAGCAGTTCTTC	CASSLDRGHNEQFF
16	TRBJ2-5	TRBV5-1	-	-	TGCGCCAGCAGCTTGCTCCCCCAACACCCTGAAGAGACCCAGTACTTC	CASSLLPQHPEETQYF
14	TRBJ1-2	TRBV6-5	-	TRBD1	TGTGCCAGCGGCGGGGACAGGGGGAACTATGGCTACACCTTC	CASGGDRGNYGYTF
17	TRBJ2-1	TRBV15	-	-	TGTGCCACCAGCAGAGAAACTAGGCTTTTGTCCTACAATGAGCAGTTCTTC	CATSRETRLLSYNEQFF
14	TRBJ2-7	TRBV3-1/TRBV3-2	-	TRBD1	TGTGCCAGCAGCCAAGCGAGGGACAGTTACGAGCAGTACTTC	CASSQARDSYEQYF
14	TRBJ1-1	TRBV9	-	-	TGTGCCAGCAGCGGCCCGGGGTCCTTTAGGGAAGCTTTCTTT	CASSGPGSFREAFF
13	TRBJ2-7	TRBV5-1	-	TRBD1	TGCGCCAGCAGACGTACAGGGGTAAACGAGCAGTACTTC	CASRRTGVNEQYF
15	TRBJ1-1	TRBV27	-	-	TGTGCCAGCAGTTACCGACGAGGAGGGCGGGGTGAAGCTTTCTTT	CASSYRRGGRGEAFF
15	TRBJ1-5	TRBV19	few	-	TGTGCCAGTAGTATAGGGGCGGGTAACAATCAGCCCCAGCATTTT	CASSIGAGNNQPQHF
16	TRBJ2-1	TRBV24-1	-	TRBD2	TGTGCCACCAGTGATTTGTCAAGCGGGACCTACAATGAGCAGTTCTTC	CATSDLSSGTYNEQFF